The T cell receptor beta chain under discussion was sequenced for a study of control samples from healthy donors and cancer patients. With 4 bases clipped from V and 5 bases from J, the junction kept 6 bases outside the gene matches. The CDR3 has 14 amino acids. Germline assignment: CDR1 SGHRS and CDR2 YFSETQ. Some clones are missing from TCRdb's copy, which holds only in-frame ones; the method was immunoSEQ multiplex PCR. Of around 170,000 clones in the sample, 90% were seen once. The chain has TRBV5-1 and TRBJ2-5; 9 bases map to TRBD1. The TCR was taken from a woman aged 45 to 65 in good health. Source material: blood. The CDR3 spells CASSMGQGGETQYF. The CDR3 DNA is TGCGCCAGCAGCATGGGACAGGGAGGCGAGACCCAGTACTTC.